This T cell receptor (beta chain) appears in the sequencing data of a study of blood T cell repertoires in COVID-19. About the research overall: From T cells, B-cell-depleted T cells, or PBMCs came the material, which was cDNA or gDNA.

Measured with immunoSEQ multiplex PCR; TCRdb has only the in-frame clones, and not every one. The sample lists around 220,000 clones, 65% to 85% occurring once. Germline trimming cut 5 bases from V and 7 bases from J; bases unmatched to any gene: 2. Germline values: CDR1 SGHRS, CDR2 YFSETQ. The CDR3 has 12 amino acids. This TCR came from a woman of 80 years or more with acute or convalescent COVID-19. Source material: peripheral blood. The chain uses TRBV5-1 and TRBJ2-1, with TRBD2 matching 8 bases. CDR3 amino acids: CASRGGGNEQFF. The CDR3 nucleotides read TGCGCCAGCAGGGGCGGGGGGAATGAGCAGTTCTTC.